This T cell receptor beta chain is from a study of PD-1 blockade in classical Hodgkin lymphoma. Whole-study findings and limits: Reported baseline diversity: healthy donors highest, relapsed/refractory patients lowest.

Sequencing used immunoSEQ multiplex PCR; TCRdb keeps in-frame clones, though not all of them. Here the sample spans 15,000 or so clones, just under 85% being singletons. Germline loops: CDR1 SSHAT, CDR2 FNYEAQ (reference sequence). The CDR3 is 14 amino acids. Trimming shortened V by 6 bases and J by 5 bases, and 16 bases separated the two germline ends. Time point given: newly diagnosed, previously untreated cHL patient sample. To note about this clone: The antigen remains undetermined.

V usage is TRBV7-7 and J usage is TRBJ2-5; D gene ambiguous. Material for sequencing was peripheral blood mononuclear cells (PBMCs). This clonotype originated in a human donor with classical Hodgkin lymphoma. The CDR3: CASRSRNVGETQYF. The CDR3 nucleotides read TGTGCCAGCAGGTCACGGAACGTCGGGGAGACCCAGTACTTC.